One and the same sample provided the 18 T cell receptor beta chains below, sequenced in a study of T cell repertoires in cytomegalovirus infection. TCRdb reprocessed the reads via MiXCR and lists one record per CDR3 protein. The table has hundreds of thousands of distinct CDR3 sequences, less than 25% seen once. Sequencing was carried out using CD8+ T cells from PBMCs. The receptors shown here come from a human donor in good health (CMV status not recorded). Some clones in this sample may be carry-over from other donors' samples.

This clonotype has a count of ten or more. The rearrangement uses TRBV7-6 and TRBJ2-7, with 8 positions matching TRBD2. Germline V gene sequence: CDR1 SGHVS, CDR2 FNYEAQ. The CDR3 is made up of 17 amino acids. The V and J ends lost 5 bases and 2 bases, in that order; junction bases with no gene match: 14. For the CDR3, the DNA is TGTGCCAGCAGCCTAGAGCCACCCAGCGGGGGCACCTACGAGCAGTACTTC. It codes for CASSLEPPSGGTYEQYF. Drawing the rest from reference TRBV7-6 and TRBJ2-7, the complete variable domain is GAGVSQSPRYKVTKRGQDVALRCDPISGHVSLYWYRQALGQGPEFLTYFNYEAQQDKSGLPNDRFSAERPEGSISTLTIQRTEQRDSAMYRCASSLEPPSGGTYEQYFGPGTRLTVT.

There are many counts of this clonotype. The chain uses TRBV7-9 and TRBJ2-7, with 10 bases aligning to TRBD1. Germline loops: CDR1 SEHNR, CDR2 FQNEAQ (reference sequence). The length of the CDR3 is 16 residues. Trimming took 5 bases from V and 2 from J; bases not matched to a gene: 9. The CDR3 region has the DNA TGTGCCAGCAGCCGAGGGTCGGGACAGGGGACCTACGAGCAGTACTTC. Its translation is CASSRGSGQGTYEQYF.

This clonotype was found many times. The chain combines TRBV7-9 with TRBJ2-1; D unresolved. Trimming took off 5 bases at V and 7 bases at J, with 15 bases between the two ends. This CDR3 has 14 residues. Looked up from germline, CDR1 is SEHNR and CDR2 is FQNEAQ (reference sequence). The CDR3 sequence: CASSPSGVENEQFF. CDR3 bases: TGTGCCAGCAGCCCCTCCGGAGTAGAGAATGAGCAGTTCTTC.

This chain joins TRBV2 and TRBJ1-2; D might be TRBD1 (6 bases). Germline V gene sequence: CDR1 SNHLY, CDR2 FYNNEI. The CDR3 spans 12 residues. V shed 8 bases and J shed 5 bases, with 12 bases lying between them. The DNA of the CDR3 is TGTGCCAGCCGGGACACGATGTATGGCTACACCTTC. As protein: CASRDTMYGYTF.

This clonotype came up a few times. The chain recombines TRBV6-5 with TRBJ2-1, with D hard to call. CDR1 is MNHEY, CDR2 SVGAGI, per germline. The CDR3 covers 18 residues. The V gene lost 0 bases and the J gene lost 5 bases, with 20 bases spanning the gap. CDR3: CASSYSAAPVSIDNEQFF. For the CDR3, the DNA is TGTGCCAGCAGTTACTCGGCGGCGCCAGTTAGCATAGACAATGAGCAGTTCTTC.

This clonotype has a handful of counts. The chain uses TRBV5-6 and TRBJ2-7; TRBD2 agrees at 11 bases. Trimming took 3 bases from V and 0 from J; bases not matched to a gene: 5. The CDR3 is 16 residues long. From germline, CDR1 is SGHDT and CDR2 YYEEEE. The CDR3 DNA reads as TGTGCCAGCAGCTGGGGACTAGCGGTTAGCTCCTACGAGCAGTACGTC. Translated: CASSWGLAVSSYEQYV.

The chain uses TRBV11-3 and TRBJ2-3; the match to TRBD2 covers 9 bases. V was pared by 4 bases and J by 5 bases, with 4 bases of the junction left unmatched. Germline assignment: CDR1 SGHNT and CDR2 YENEEA. CDR3 length equals 14 residues. The CDR3 bases are TGTGCCAGCAGCTCTAGCGGGGTTGGAGATACGCAGTATTTT. As protein: CASSSSGVGDTQYF.

In this sample, this clonotype turned up a few times. The chain is built from TRBV20-1 and TRBJ2-5; possibly TRBD2 for D (6 bases). Trimming left V 3 bases short and J 4 bases short, with 12 bases between. The CDR3 has 13 amino acids. Looked up from germline, CDR1 is DFQATT and CDR2 is SNEGSKA (reference sequence). CDR3 region: CSARTRGRETQYF. Written as DNA, the CDR3 is TGCAGTGCTAGGACACGGGGGAGAGAGACCCAGTACTTC.

V and J are TRBV29-1 and TRBJ2-4; tentative D call: TRBD2 (6 bases). The CDR3 loop spans 16 amino acids. The ends were cut back, 4 bases at V and 0 bases at J, with 16 bases in the middle. Germline CDR1 reads SQVTM; CDR2 reads ANQGSEA. CDR3 amino acids: CSVAAEGPLAKNIQYF. Written as DNA, the CDR3 is TGCAGCGTTGCGGCGGAGGGTCCTCTAGCCAAAAACATTCAGTACTTC.

This chain connects TRBV28 to TRBJ1-4; TRBD1 matches 10 bases. CDR1 is MDHEN, CDR2 SYDVKM, per germline. The CDR3 extends over 15 amino acids. V lost 6 bases, J lost 5 bases, and 6 bases stayed unmatched. Here the CDR3 DNA reads TGTGCCAGCAGCCCGGGACAGGGGACGAATGAAAAACTGTTTTTT. This gives the protein CASSPGQGTNEKLFF.

Concerning this clonotype: One base away lies a much larger clone, so this may be a sequencing read error. The rearrangement joins TRBV28 to TRBJ2-2, with D perhaps being TRBD1 or TRBD2 (5 bases each). This CDR3 comprises 17 residues. Germline V gene sequence: CDR1 MDHEN, CDR2 SYDVKM. In DNA form, the CDR3 reads TGTGCCAGCAGTTTTGAGGGGACCGTATTGAACACCGGGGAGCAGTTTTTT. Translated: CASSFEGTVLNTGEQFF.

This clonotype was observed a few times. This sequence joins TRBV2 and TRBJ2-2; the D gene is possibly TRBD2 (5 bases). Germline V CDR1 and CDR2: SNHLY, FYNNEI. Trimming left V 2 bases short and J 0 bases short, with 7 bases between. CDR3 length: 15 amino acids. CDR3 region: CASSERTSNTGELFF. CDR3 coding DNA: TGTGCCAGCAGTGAAAGGACTTCGAACACCGGGGAGCTGTTTTTT.

This clonotype was seen ten or more times. The chain has TRBV7-8 and TRBJ2-3; no definite D call. Germline CDR1 reads SGHVS; CDR2 reads FQNEAQ. This CDR3 contains 13 residues. Trimming removed 4 bases at V and 3 bases at J, with 8 bases between. The chain's CDR3 is CASSSRRTDTQYF. Here the CDR3 DNA reads TGTGCCAGCAGCTCCCGGCGAACAGATACGCAGTATTTT.

The genes are TRBV6-2 or TRBV6-3 and TRBJ2-2; D unclear. Between the trimmed V and J ends, which lost 6 bases and 4 bases, there was a span of 6 bases. The CDR3 has 12 amino acids. Germline CDR1 is MNHEY and CDR2 is SVGEGT. Here the CDR3 reads CASRTATGELFF. As DNA, the CDR3 is TGTGCCAGCAGGACCGCCACCGGGGAGCTGTTTTTT.

Only a few counts were recorded for this clonotype. The V and J genes are TRBV27 and TRBJ2-3; a possible D gene is TRBD2 (7 bases). CDR3 size: 15 residues. V was pared by 3 bases and J by 6 bases, with 16 bases between. Germline values: CDR1 MNHEY, CDR2 SMNVEV (reference sequence). CDR3 residues: CASSFLAGARDTQYF. In DNA, the CDR3 is TGTGCCAGCAGTTTTCTGGCGGGGGCCAGGGATACGCAGTATTTT.

J is TRBJ2-3 and V is TRBV28; TRBD2 is a possible D gene (6 bases). The germline V gene encodes CDR1 MDHEN and CDR2 SYDVKM. V dropped 2 bases and J dropped 3 bases, with 12 bases sitting between them. This CDR3 comprises 15 residues. CDR3 protein: CASSLQGGLTDTQYF. The CDR3 nucleotides are TGTGCCAGCAGTTTACAGGGAGGTCTTACAGATACGCAGTATTTT. The variable domain in full, completed from reference TRBV28 and TRBJ2-3, reads DVKVTQSSRYLVKRTGEKVFLECVQDMDHENMFWYRQDPGLGLRLIYFSYDVKMKEKGDIPEGYSVSREKKERFSLILESASTNQTSMYLCASSLQGGLTDTQYFGPGTRLTVL.

In its sample, this clonotype was seen many times. This chain uses TRBV7-6 with TRBJ2-1, with D perhaps matching TRBD1 (6 bases). V gave up 1 base and J gave up 3 bases, with 10 bases separating them. This CDR3 region has 15 residues. Germline-derived CDR1 and CDR2 are SGHVS and FNYEAQ. CDR3 protein: CASSLGDTRYNEQFF. The CDR3 DNA sequence: TGTGCCAGCAGCTTAGGGGACACTCGCTACAATGAGCAGTTCTTC.

This clonotype was seen more than once but under ten times. The rearrangement joins TRBV20-1 to TRBJ1-1; TRBD1 is a possible D gene (6 bases). The V end was cut by 5 bases, the J end by 2 bases, with 12 bases between. The CDR3 has 13 amino acids. Germline CDR1 reads DFQATT; CDR2 reads SNEGSKA (reference sequence). This chain's CDR3 is CSAGIGGNTEAFF. The CDR3 coding sequence is TGCAGTGCTGGGATCGGGGGCAACACTGAAGCTTTCTTT.